This TCR beta chain was obtained from a study of early T cells in non-severe SARS-CoV-2 infection. Unique molecular identifiers were added to individual cDNA molecules. Each CDR3 protein is one row after TCRdb ran MiXCR on the 5' RACE reads. The data contain approximately 50,000 distinct CDR3 sequences, about 9.8% of them singletons. Trimming shortened V by 1 base and J by 0 bases, and 11 bases separated the two germline ends. This CDR3 spans 16 amino acids. The germline V gene encodes CDR1 SGHVS and CDR2 FQNEAQ. This clonotype occurred a few times. This clonotype was obtained from an adult who was a healthcare worker with PCR-confirmed SARS-CoV-2 infection or an uninfected control (not recorded which). Sequencing was done on a sample of whole blood. The rearrangement uses TRBV7-8 and TRBJ2-3; no reliable D call. The CDR3 bases are TGTGCCAGCAGCTTAGTTCTGGCCAGAAGCACAGATACGCAGTATTTT. Protein product: CASSLVLARSTDTQYF.